This TCR beta chain came from a study of T cells after yellow fever vaccination. Study-wide findings and caveats: Clones that expanded after primary vaccination mostly reappeared after the booster (around 96% CD4, 70% to 90% CD8). Any FACS-sorted repertoire could hold abundant clonotypes that contaminate it from the bulk population.

This clonotype was seen only a few times. Antigen: not known. TCRdb re-called the 5' RACE reads through MiXCR, storing one row per CDR3 protein. The sample has hundreds of thousands of distinct CDR3 sequences, 13% seen once. Trimming took 2 bases from V and 7 from J; bases not matched to a gene: 6. The CDR3 runs 14 residues. CDR1 and CDR2 (germline): DFQATT, SNEGSKA (reference sequence). The specimen comprised PBMCs, sampled on the day of the yellow fever booster vaccination. V gene TRBV20-1 combines with J gene TRBJ2-2; TRBD2 matches 8 bases. The sequence was obtained from a man under 40 who received the YFV17D yellow fever vaccine. The CDR3 loop is CSARIPGLVGELFF. CDR3 sequence (DNA): TGCAGTGCTAGAATTCCGGGACTAGTCGGGGAGCTGTTTTTT.